These T cell receptor beta chains were read from a single sample in a study of T cells in localized non-small cell lung cancer. Libraries were prepared by immunoSEQ multiplex PCR; TCRdb keeps only in-frame clonotypes and omits some of them. The sample carries about 15,000 clones, 75% to 90% recorded once. Sequencing used peripheral blood, obtained before any cancer treatment. The receptors here all came from a woman aged 40-70 years with stage I lung adenocarcinoma. Both conserved end residues are part of each CDR3. D genes are given only for firm matches. The listing skips clone size in some rows; elsewhere it reads once, few, many or a size class.

length	D	size	V	J	CDR3	DNA
15	.	.	TRBV7-8	TRBJ2-7	CASSLTGLGSYEQYF	TGTGCCAGCAGCTTAACAGGACTGGGCTCCTACGAGCAGTACTTC
16	.	.	TRBV5-6	TRBJ2-1	CASSLEGQSSYNEQFF	TGTGCCAGCAGCTTGGAAGGCCAAAGCTCCTACAATGAGCAGTTCTTC
16	TRBD1	.	TRBV7-6	TRBJ2-1	CASSFGTGLSYNEQFF	TGTGCCAGCAGCTTCGGGACAGGGCTCTCCTACAATGAGCAGTTCTTC
14	.	.	TRBV4-2	TRBJ1-2	CASGKTGSNYGYTF	TGTGCCAGCGGTAAGACAGGAAGCAACTATGGCTACACCTTC
14	.	.	TRBV5-1	TRBJ2-7	CASSLGGGPYEQYF	TGCGCCAGCAGCCTGGGGGGCGGACCCTACGAGCAGTACTTC
16	TRBD2	.	TRBV2	TRBJ2-7	CASSDFRTSGMDEQYF	TGTGCCAGCAGTGACTTCAGGACTAGCGGGATGGACGAGCAGTACTTC
15	.	.	TRBV2	TRBJ1-3	CASSVEPRSGNTIYF	TGTGCCAGCAGTGTCGAGCCACGCTCTGGAAACACCATATATTTT
15	TRBD1	.	TRBV7-9	TRBJ1-6	CASSFGTGVVSPLHF	TGTGCCAGCAGCTTTGGGACAGGGGTTGTCTCACCCCTCCACTTT
12	TRBD1	.	TRBV2	TRBJ1-1	CAIRTGGTEAFF	TGTGCCATCAGAACAGGGGGCACTGAAGCTTTCTTT
15	.	.	TRBV7-2	TRBJ1-2	CASSQPLGGFYGYTF	TGTGCCAGCAGCCAACCCTTGGGGGGATTCTATGGCTACACCTTC
12	.	once	TRBV11-2	TRBJ1-3	CASSRTRNTIYF	TGTGCCAGCAGTCGTACGAGAAACACCATATATTTT
12	.	.	TRBV7-6	TRBJ2-3	CASSPLVGAQYF	TGTGCCAGCAGCCCCCTCGTAGGAGCGCAGTATTTT
14	.	few	TRBV5-6	TRBJ2-5	CASSLAAGRKTQYF	TGTGCCAGCAGCTTGGCCGCAGGGCGAAAGACCCAGTACTTC
16	.	.	TRBV19	TRBJ2-2	CASRPSGRGYTGELFF	TGTGCCAGTAGGCCCTCAGGGAGGGGGTACACCGGGGAGCTGTTTTTT
16	.	.	TRBV5-4	TRBJ1-3	CASSASRTGSGNTIYF	TGTGCCAGCAGCGCCTCTCGGACCGGCTCTGGAAACACCATATATTTT